This record covers a single TCR beta chain. Its antigen remains unidentified. These data come from a study of cytomegalovirus exposure and HLA in healthy donors. PCR employed 60 Vbeta and 13 Jbeta primers. As originally analysed: Later, tens of millions of unique TCR beta chains were counted in an analysis, and approximately 10 million of them were shared. Profiled with immunoSEQ multiplex PCR; TCRdb holds only in-frame clones, not every one. V and J calls and clone size follow that table, whereas D and trimming were derived from the DNA. The table shows fewer than 200,000 clones, with about four fifths occurring only once. General observations from the study: A classifier reportedly called cytomegalovirus status with high sensitivity and specificity. The authors listed approximately 150 TCR beta chains as cytomegalovirus-associated.

Everyone who donated was a healthy bone marrow donor. Trimming took 0 bases from V and 5 from J, leaving 17 bases between them. This CDR3 has 17 amino acids. Per germline, CDR1 LGHNA and CDR2 YSLEER. What was sequenced was PBMCs. The clonotype comes from a woman aged 45-65 years in good health and CMV-seronegative. The chain links TRBV4-3 to TRBJ2-1; D may be TRBD2 (6 bases). CDR3 residues: CASSQELPGRGNNEQFF. The CDR3 nucleotides read TGCGCCAGCAGCCAAGAGTTGCCCGGGAGAGGGAACAATGAGCAGTTCTTC.